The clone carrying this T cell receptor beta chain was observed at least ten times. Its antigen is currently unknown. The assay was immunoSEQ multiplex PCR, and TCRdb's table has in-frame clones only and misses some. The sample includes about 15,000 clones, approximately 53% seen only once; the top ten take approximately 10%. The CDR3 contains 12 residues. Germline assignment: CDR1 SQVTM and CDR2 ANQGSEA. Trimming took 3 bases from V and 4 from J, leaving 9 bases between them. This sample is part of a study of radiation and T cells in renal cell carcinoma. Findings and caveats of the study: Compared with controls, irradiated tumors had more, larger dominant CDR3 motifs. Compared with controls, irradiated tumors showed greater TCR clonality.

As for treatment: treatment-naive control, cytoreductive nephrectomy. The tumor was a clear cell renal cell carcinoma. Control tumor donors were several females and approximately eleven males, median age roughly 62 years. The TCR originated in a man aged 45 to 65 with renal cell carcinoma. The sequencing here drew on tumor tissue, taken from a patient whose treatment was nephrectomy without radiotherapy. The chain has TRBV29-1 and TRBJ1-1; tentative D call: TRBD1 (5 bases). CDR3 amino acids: CSVEDGTTEAFF. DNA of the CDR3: TGCAGCGTTGAGGATGGGACCACTGAAGCTTTCTTT. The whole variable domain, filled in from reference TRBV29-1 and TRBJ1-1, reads SAVISQKPSRDICQRGTSLTIQCQVDSQVTMMFWYRQQPGQSLTLIATANQGSEATYESGFVIDKFPISRPNLTFSTLTVSNMSPEDSSIYLCSVEDGTTEAFFGQGTRLTVV.